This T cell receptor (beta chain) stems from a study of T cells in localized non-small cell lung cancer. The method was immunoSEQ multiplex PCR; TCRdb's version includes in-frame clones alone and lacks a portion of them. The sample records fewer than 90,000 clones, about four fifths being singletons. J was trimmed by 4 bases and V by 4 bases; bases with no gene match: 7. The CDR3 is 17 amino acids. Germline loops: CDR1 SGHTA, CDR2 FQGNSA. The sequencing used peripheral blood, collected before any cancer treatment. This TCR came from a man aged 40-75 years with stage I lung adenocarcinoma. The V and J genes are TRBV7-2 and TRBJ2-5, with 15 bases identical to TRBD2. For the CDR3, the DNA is TGTGCCAGCAGCTCCGGACTAGCGGGGGGGCTAGGAGAGACCCAGTACTTC. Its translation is CASSSGLAGGLGETQYF.